Listed here are 21 T cell receptor beta chains from one sample, sequenced in a study of human T cells and chemical hapten exposure listed by TCRdb under 2021. Preparation of the library involved RACE. Sequencer: NextSeq 500. The public sequencing data were trimmed at Q25 with fastp and processed into clonotypes with MiXCR by TCRdb, which kept only in-frame beta chains. For every CDR3 protein sequence, its rows merge into one entry that carries the most common genes and DNA. The sample table records roughly 84,000 distinct CDR3 sequences; roughly 10% of these occur just once. The ten largest clones add up to around 4.7% of the sample. Sample time point, as interpreted from the label and publication: patch test 2, 6 weeks after DPC sensitization. The treatment or condition label, as the study defines it: therapeutic diphenylcyclopropenone sensitization with weekly scalp DPC. Sequencing used whole blood, obtained in connection with sensitization to the hapten diphenylcyclopropenone (DPC). These receptors were taken from a woman between 45 and 60 years old with alopecia areata. Some clones in this sample may be carry-over from other donors' samples.

This chain links TRBV6-2 or TRBV6-3 with TRBJ2-1, with 9 nucleotides matching TRBD1. V shed 2 bases and J 9 bases; nucleotides not matched to a gene: 8. The CDR3 loop spans 15 amino acids. Germline CDR1 MNHEY, CDR2 SVGEGT. The CDR3, as DNA: TGTGCCAGCAGTTACGGAATGGGACAGGGTAGTGAGCAGTTCTTC. Translating it yields CASSYGMGQGSEQFF.

This clonotype was picked up many times. The CDR3 nucleotides read TGCAGTGCTAGCATGGACAACTACGAGCAGTACTTC. This encodes CSASMDNYEQYF. V and J are TRBV20-1 and TRBJ2-7, with D perhaps TRBD1 (5 bases). The CDR3 runs to 12 residues. From germline, CDR1 is DFQATT and CDR2 SNEGSKA (reference sequence). Trimming cost V 3 bases and J 3 bases, with 9 bases left between them.

The chain carries TRBV2 and TRBJ2-7; D unresolved. CDR3 length equals 11 residues. Trimming removed 6 bases at V and 3 bases at J, with 6 bases between. Germline CDR1 and CDR2: SNHLY and FYNNEI. The CDR3 sequence: CASRSGYEQYF. The CDR3 DNA follows: TGTGCCAGCAGATCTGGCTACGAGCAGTACTTC.

This chain connects TRBV25-1 to TRBJ1-2, with TRBD1 as a possible D gene (5 bases). V lost 2 bases, J lost 7 bases, and 14 bases lay in between. CDR1 is MGHDK and CDR2 is SYGVNS in the germline V gene. This CDR3 contains 14 residues. DNA of the CDR3: TGTGCCAGCAGTGAAAATGTGGGGGATCGTGGCTACACCTTC. Translated, it gives CASSENVGDRGYTF.

Many counts were recorded for this clonotype. This sequence joins TRBV11-3 and TRBJ2-3; TRBD2 is a possible D gene (7 bases). CDR3 length equals 13 residues. The germline gives CDR1 SGHNT, CDR2 YENEEA. V was clipped by 5 bases and J by 6 bases, with 12 bases between them. DNA for the CDR3: TGTGCCAGCAGCAGAGGCGGGGGCGATACGCAGTATTTT. It is translated as CASSRGGGDTQYF.

This clonotype is classed as medium-sized. The rearrangement links TRBV7-9 to TRBJ2-1; the match to TRBD2 covers 8 bases. The CDR3 covers 16 residues. Germline CDR1 is SEHNR and CDR2 is FQNEAQ (reference sequence). Germline trimming cut 6 bases from V and 1 base from J; bases unmatched to any gene: 8. The CDR3 reads CASSATSGYSYNEQFF. CDR3 nucleotides: TGTGCCAGCAGTGCTACTAGCGGTTATTCCTACAATGAGCAGTTCTTC.

The chain combines TRBV19 with TRBJ2-2; a possible D gene is TRBD2 (6 bases). There are 14 residues in the CDR3. Looked up from germline, CDR1 is LNHDA and CDR2 is SQIVND (reference sequence). Trimming cost V 4 bases and J 4 bases, with 10 bases left between them. CDR3 bases: TGTGCCAGTAGTAATGCGGGACCCACCGGGGAGCTGTTTTTT. Its translation is CASSNAGPTGELFF. Looking up the rest from reference TRBV19 and TRBJ2-2 gives the full variable domain: DGGITQSPKYLFRKEGQNVTLSCEQNLNHDAMYWYRQDPGQGLRLIYYSQIVNDFQKGDIAEGYSVSREKKESFPLTVTSAQKNPTAFYLCASSNAGPTGELFFGEGSRLTVL.

This clonotype was counted between two and nine times. The chain links TRBV20-1 to TRBJ1-3, with D unclear. CDR3 length equals 13 residues. V lost 1 base and J lost 4, with 8 bases in between. Germline loops: CDR1 DFQATT, CDR2 SNEGSKA (reference sequence). As DNA, the CDR3 is TGCAGTGCTAGAGCTCCCAGGGGAAACACCATATATTTT. The encoded protein is CSARAPRGNTIYF.

This chain links TRBV5-1 with TRBJ2-2; D ambiguous. The CDR3 has 12 amino acids. The V and J ends lost 2 bases and 7 bases respectively, with 6 bases between them. The V gene's germline CDR1 is SGHRS and CDR2 YFSETQ. The CDR3 sequence: CASSFQLGELFF. Here the CDR3 DNA reads TGCGCCAGCAGCTTCCAGCTCGGGGAGCTGTTTTTT. The entire variable domain, with the rest obtained from reference TRBV5-1 and TRBJ2-2, is as follows: KAGVTQTPRYLIKTRGQQVTLSCSPISGHRSVSWYQQTPGQGLQFLFEYFSETQRNKGNFPGRFSGRQFSNSRSEMNVSTLELGDSALYLCASSFQLGELFFGEGSRLTVL.

V usage is TRBV15 and J usage is TRBJ2-1, with TRBD2 matching over 10 bases. The CDR3 has 20 residues. CDR1 and CDR2 from the germline V gene are LNHNV and YYDKDF (reference sequence). The V and J ends lost 1 base and 0 bases, in that order; junction bases with no gene match: 12. CDR3 nucleotides: TGTGCCACCAGCAGAGCACTAGCGGGGAACTTCCTGAGCTCCTACAATGAGCAGTTCTTC. It is translated as CATSRALAGNFLSSYNEQFF. The full variable domain, its missing parts supplied by reference TRBV15 and TRBJ2-1, is DAMVIQNPRYQVTQFGKPVTLSCSQTLNHNVMYWYQQKSSQAPKLLFHYYDKDFNNEADTPDNFQSRRPNTSFCFLDIRSPGLGDTAMYLCATSRALAGNFLSSYNEQFFGPGTRLTVL.

The rearrangement joins TRBV20-1 to TRBJ2-3; D is perhaps TRBD1 or TRBD2 (6 bases each). This CDR3 region has 12 residues. Per the germline V gene, CDR1 is DFQATT and CDR2 is SNEGSKA (reference sequence). The V end was cut by 3 bases, the J end by 4 bases, with 8 bases between. In DNA form, the CDR3 reads TGCAGTGCTAGGGGGGGCCCAGATACGCAGTATTTT. This codes for CSARGGPDTQYF.

In its sample, this clonotype was seen many times. J is TRBJ1-2 and V is TRBV5-4; D unclear. Germline-derived CDR1 and CDR2 are SGHNT and YYREEE (reference sequence). The CDR3 extends over 14 amino acids. Between the trimmed V and J ends, which lost 4 bases and 4 bases, there was a span of 14 bases. CDR3 nucleotides: TGTGCCAGCAGCCCCCCAGTCAGGCCCTATGGCTACACCTTC. Residues: CASSPPVRPYGYTF.

In this sample, this clonotype turned up a few times. The chain carries TRBV7-9 and TRBJ2-7; D might be TRBD1 or TRBD2, each matching 5 bases. CDR1 and CDR2 from the germline V gene are SEHNR and FQNEAQ (reference sequence). The CDR3 sequence is 14 residues long. V lost 5 bases to trimming and J lost 5 bases, with 16 bases between them. The DNA of the CDR3 is TGTGCCAGCAGCATCGGGACCCCGGGCCACGAGCAGTACTTC. It is translated as CASSIGTPGHEQYF.

There are many counts of this clonotype. The V gene is TRBV4-1, the J gene TRBJ2-1, with D perhaps TRBD1 (6 bases). Between the trimmed V and J ends, which lost 1 base and 3 bases, there was a span of 16 bases. The CDR3 is 17 residues long. Germline V gene sequence: CDR1 MGHRA, CDR2 YSYEKL. CDR3 coding DNA: TGCGCCAGCAGCCAAGGAAGGGCCAGGGGTAACTACAATGAGCAGTTCTTC. As protein: CASSQGRARGNYNEQFF.

This clonotype appeared many times. The chain is built from TRBV7-8 and TRBJ2-6, with TRBD2 identical over 9 bases. The CDR3 runs to 15 residues. With V trimmed by 0 bases and J by 16 bases, 10 bases remained unmatched. The V gene's germline CDR1 is SGHVS and CDR2 FQNEAQ. The CDR3 DNA reads TGTGCCAGCAGCTTAGCAGGGGTAGCGGGAGTTCCTCTGACTTTC. It yields the protein CASSLAGVAGVPLTF. The entire variable domain, with the rest obtained from reference TRBV7-8 and TRBJ2-6, is as follows: GAGVSQSPRYKVAKRGQDVALRCDPISGHVSLFWYQQALGQGPEFLTYFQNEAQLDKSGLPSDRFFAERPEGSVSTLKIQRTQQEDSAVYLCASSLAGVAGVPLTFGAGSRLTVL.

This clonotype is classed as medium-sized. CDR3 residues: CSVGLTDGYTF. For the CDR3, the DNA is TGCAGCGTTGGCCTAACGGACGGCTACACCTTC. The chain links TRBV29-1 to TRBJ1-2; D is unresolved. Germline V gives CDR1 SQVTM, CDR2 ANQGSEA. V was shortened by 4 bases and J by 8 bases, with 11 bases between the two germline ends. CDR3 length: 11 residues.

This clonotype showed up many times. The chain has TRBV5-4 and TRBJ2-7; 7 nucleotides align to TRBD1. The V gene's germline CDR1 is SGHNT and CDR2 YYREEE (reference sequence). V lost 3 bases and J lost 5; bases outside the gene matches: 8. The CDR3 is 14 residues long. This CDR3 reads CASSSLTGFHEQYF. The CDR3 DNA reads TGTGCCAGCAGCTCACTGACAGGGTTCCACGAGCAGTACTTC.

This clonotype has only a few counts. The chain is built from TRBV6-1 and TRBJ1-1; D remains ambiguous. CDR1 and CDR2 (germline): MNHNS, SASEGT. The V gene lost 8 bases and the J gene lost 5 bases, with 3 bases spanning the gap. This CDR3 has 9 amino acids. CDR3 in DNA: TGTGCCAGCGAGACTGAAGCTTTCTTT. It translates to CASETEAFF.

Judged by abundance, this clonotype is medium-sized. V is TRBV30 and J is TRBJ2-7; 8 nucleotides match TRBD2. The CDR3 totals 13 residues. Germline CDR1 is GTSNPN and CDR2 is SVGIG (reference sequence). The J segment lost 6 bases and the V segment lost 3 bases, leaving 7 bases of the junction unmatched. The CDR3 sequence is CAWSQNSGAEQYF. The CDR3 DNA sequence: TGTGCCTGGAGCCAGAATAGCGGGGCCGAGCAGTACTTC.

This clonotype was recorded many times. DNA of the CDR3: TGCAGTGCTAGGGAACAGGGGAAGAATAACTATGGCTACACCTTC. The encoded protein is CSAREQGKNNYGYTF. The chain joins TRBV20-1 to TRBJ1-2, with 7 bases matching TRBD1. The germline V gene has CDR1 DFQATT and CDR2 SNEGSKA (reference sequence). The CDR3 contains 15 residues. Trimming at V came to 3 bases and at J to 1 base, leaving 8 bases not matched to a gene.

This CDR3 reads CASSQDKAAPNSPLHF. Written as DNA, the CDR3 is TGTGCCAGCAGCCAAGATAAAGCGGCACCCAATTCACCCCTCCACTTT. The V gene is TRBV4-2, the J gene TRBJ1-6; no clear D. Germline lookup yields CDR1 LGHNA and CDR2 YNFKEQ. Trimming pared 0 bases from V and 7 bases from J, leaving 13 bases between. The CDR3 contains 16 residues.